This TCR beta chain was recorded in a study of human T cells and chemical hapten exposure. This CDR3 has 14 amino acids. V dropped 6 bases and J dropped 2; count of bases not matched to a gene: 2. Germline loops: CDR1 SGHRS, CDR2 YFSETQ. Regarding time point: patch test 2, 6 weeks after DPC sensitization. Treatment reported: therapeutic diphenylcyclopropenone sensitization with weekly scalp DPC. This clonotype appeared a few times. Its target is not known. TCRdb re-analysed the RACE reads in MiXCR, keeping a single row per CDR3 protein. The sample gives tens of thousands of distinct CDR3 sequences, about 10% of which show up once; 2.2% is in the top ten. Overall study results and limits: DPC sensitization did not alter TCRs above 1 in 1000 frequency.

The sequences come from whole blood, collected in connection with sensitization to the hapten diphenylcyclopropenone (DPC). This clonotype was sampled from a man aged 35-49 years with alopecia areata. Some clones in this sample may be carry-over from other donors' samples. The chain joins TRBV5-1 to TRBJ2-1, with 10 bases matching TRBD2. The CDR3 DNA reads TGCGCCAGCACACTAGCGGGGCCCTACAATGAGCAGTTCTTC. Its protein product is CASTLAGPYNEQFF.